Below are 16 T cell receptor beta chains sequenced from a single sample in a study of blood T cell repertoires in COVID-19 (dated by TCRdb to 2018 to 2020). Libraries were built with the immunoSEQ multiplex PCR assay. Not all clones reach the TCRdb copy of this immuneACCESS table, which keeps in-frame sequences only. Checked studies attribute under half of the gap to unresolved V genes and leave the rest unexplained. In all, the sample holds hundreds of thousands of clones, and 89% of those were seen once. The top ten constitute around a tenth of the sample. The material sequenced was PBMCs or T cells enriched from blood (not recorded which). These receptors were collected from a woman in her 40s who had recovered from COVID-19.

The chain recombines TRBV9 with TRBJ2-5; 9 bases match TRBD2. The CDR3 is 15 amino acids. V was clipped by 0 bases and J by 5 bases; unmatched bases: 5. Per germline, CDR1 SGDLS and CDR2 YYNGEE. The CDR3 DNA reads as TGTGCCAGCAGCGTAGATATTAGCGGGAGTGAGACCCAGTACTTC. Protein sequence: CASSVDISGSETQYF.

The chain uses TRBV7-9 and TRBJ2-5; the D gene is possibly TRBD1 (6 bases). Deletions cut 0 bases from V and 1 base from J, with 9 bases between. Germline CDR1 reads SEHNR; CDR2 reads FQNEAQ (reference sequence). The CDR3 loop spans 15 amino acids. The CDR3 here is CASSLALDSQETQYF. The CDR3 nucleotides are TGTGCCAGCAGCTTAGCGCTGGACAGCCAAGAGACCCAGTACTTC.

This chain joins TRBV27 and TRBJ2-7; D possibly corresponds to TRBD1 (6 bases). Trimming shortened V by 1 base and J by 3 bases, and 16 bases separated the two germline ends. The germline CDR1 and CDR2 sequences are MNHEY and SMNVEV (reference sequence). This CDR3 has 16 residues. DNA of the CDR3: TGTGCCAGCAGTTTATTGGCCCCCTTACAGGGCTACGAGCAGTACTTC. Its translation is CASSLLAPLQGYEQYF.

This clone was detected once. J is TRBJ2-7 and V is TRBV9, with TRBD2 as a possible D gene (5 bases). V lost 0 bases, J lost 4 bases, and 14 bases lay in between. The germline gives CDR1 SGDLS, CDR2 YYNGEE. The CDR3 contains 15 residues. The CDR3 DNA follows: TGTGCCAGCAGCGTAGCTACCGGGGATGGGTACGAGCAGTACTTC. It is translated as CASSVATGDGYEQYF.

The CDR3 nucleotides read TGTGCCAGCAGTTTAAACAGCCGCAGGAACACTGAAGCTTTCTTT. This gives the protein CASSLNSRRNTEAFF. The chain couples TRBV28 to TRBJ1-1; no reliable D call. The CDR3 extends over 15 amino acids. CDR1 and CDR2 from the germline V gene are MDHEN and SYDVKM. The V gene lost 2 bases and the J gene lost 1 base, with 11 bases spanning the gap.

V usage is TRBV24-1 and J usage is TRBJ2-7; D perhaps matches TRBD2 (5 bases). This CDR3 has 15 residues. Trimming took 2 bases from V and 2 from J, leaving 12 bases between them. The germline gives CDR1 KGHDR, CDR2 SFDVKD. The CDR3 DNA sequence: TGTGCCACCAGTGATTCAGGACTTTATACCTACGAGCAGTACTTC. It translates to CATSDSGLYTYEQYF.

CDR3 sequence: CASSLSQGSGNTIYF. The CDR3 nucleotides read TGTGCCAGCAGCTTAAGTCAGGGTTCAGGAAACACCATATATTTT. V is TRBV7-9 and J is TRBJ1-3; D is possibly TRBD1 (5 bases). The CDR3 extends over 15 amino acids. The V gene's germline CDR1 is SEHNR and CDR2 FQNEAQ (reference sequence). Trimming left V 2 bases short and J 4 bases short, with 12 bases between. Combining the CDR3 with reference TRBV7-9 and TRBJ1-3 gives the whole variable domain DTGVSQNPRHKITKRGQNVTFRCDPISEHNRLYWYRQTLGQGPEFLTYFQNEAQLEKSRLLSDRFSAERPKGSFSTLEIQRTEQGDSAMYLCASSLSQGSGNTIYFGEGSWLTVV.

V usage is TRBV9 and J usage is TRBJ2-3; 8 bases fit TRBD2. The CDR3 consists of 15 residues. Germline values: CDR1 SGDLS, CDR2 YYNGEE. Unmatched junction bases numbered 5, after V lost 0 bases and J lost 5 bases. CDR3 DNA sequence: TGTGCCAGCAGCGTAGTCGGGAGGGCAGGAGATACGCAGTATTTT. Amino acids: CASSVVGRAGDTQYF. Variable domain in full (rest from reference TRBV9 and TRBJ2-3): DSGVTQTPKHLITATGQRVTLRCSPRSGDLSVYWYQQSLDQGLQFLIQYYNGEERAKGNILERFSAQQFPDLHSELNLSSLELGDSALYFCASSVVGRAGDTQYFGPGTRLTVL.

The rearrangement uses TRBV9 and TRBJ1-5; D gene uncertain. Between the trimmed V and J ends, which lost 0 bases and 3 bases, there was a span of 10 bases. This CDR3 has 15 residues. Germline CDR1 SGDLS, CDR2 YYNGEE. CDR3 nucleotide sequence: TGTGCCAGCAGCGTAGGCGGGCAGCACAATCAGCCCCAGCATTTT. Amino acid sequence: CASSVGGQHNQPQHF. The full variable domain, completed using reference TRBV9 and TRBJ1-5, is DSGVTQTPKHLITATGQRVTLRCSPRSGDLSVYWYQQSLDQGLQFLIQYYNGEERAKGNILERFSAQQFPDLHSELNLSSLELGDSALYFCASSVGGQHNQPQHFGDGTRLSIL.

This clone appeared a single time. The chain carries TRBV7-2 and TRBJ1-1, with D maybe TRBD1 (5 bases). The germline V gene has CDR1 SGHTA and CDR2 FQGNSA. This CDR3 is 14 amino acids long. Trimming took 5 bases from V and 6 from J, leaving 16 bases between them. This chain's CDR3 is CASSPRGFRAEAFF. As DNA, the CDR3 is TGTGCCAGCAGCCCCCGGGGGTTTCGGGCTGAAGCTTTCTTT.

The rearrangement uses TRBV28 and TRBJ1-5, with 8 bases fitting TRBD1. The J segment lost 6 bases and the V segment lost 3 bases, leaving 7 bases of the junction unmatched. The CDR3 extends over 15 amino acids. Looked up from germline, CDR1 is MDHEN and CDR2 is SYDVKM. The CDR3: CASSFTGGLGQPQHF. CDR3 coding DNA: TGTGCCAGCAGTTTTACAGGGGGTCTTGGTCAGCCCCAGCATTTT.

DNA for the CDR3: TGCGCCAGCAGCCAAGATGGAAAACTAGCGGGTAATGAGCAGTTCTTC. This codes for CASSQDGKLAGNEQFF. The chain recombines TRBV4-3 with TRBJ2-1; 9 bases match TRBD2. Germline V gives CDR1 LGHNA, CDR2 YSLEER. The CDR3 runs to 16 residues. V gave up 0 bases and J gave up 7 bases; unmatched junction bases: 7.

V is TRBV29-1 and J is TRBJ2-1, with 7 nucleotides matching TRBD2. The CDR3 consists of 15 residues. Germline V gene data show CDR1 as SQVTM and CDR2 as ANQGSEA. Unmatched junction bases numbered 5, after V lost 3 bases and J lost 0 bases. CDR3 protein: CSVDTLADSYNEQFF. The CDR3, as DNA: TGCAGCGTTGATACTCTAGCGGACTCCTACAATGAGCAGTTCTTC.

The V gene is TRBV24-1, the J gene TRBJ2-3, with 8 bases fitting TRBD1. The trim removed 3 bases at V and 0 bases at J, leaving 4 bases unmatched. This CDR3 region has 16 residues. Germline V gene sequence: CDR1 KGHDR, CDR2 SFDVKD. This chain's CDR3 is CATSDVDRGSTDTQYF. CDR3 DNA: TGTGCCACCAGTGATGTCGACAGGGGAAGCACAGATACGCAGTATTTT.

The rearrangement links TRBV28 to TRBJ2-5; D might be TRBD1 (6 bases). V shed 3 bases and J shed 7 bases, with 15 bases lying between them. The CDR3 totals 14 residues. Per germline, CDR1 MDHEN and CDR2 SYDVKM. The CDR3 region is CASSFYNRVGTQYF. The CDR3 DNA reads as TGTGCCAGCAGTTTCTATAACAGGGTCGGGACCCAGTACTTC.

The V and J genes are TRBV9 and TRBJ2-1; 10 nucleotides agree with TRBD2. V trimming: 0 bases; J trimming: 0 bases; junction bases outside the gene matches: 6. Germline V gene lookup returns CDR1 SGDLS and CDR2 YYNGEE. CDR3 size: 18 residues. CDR3: CASSVVPSGGLSYNEQFF. CDR3 DNA sequence: TGTGCCAGCAGCGTAGTCCCTAGCGGGGGCCTCTCCTACAATGAGCAGTTCTTC.